This TCR beta chain stems from a study of shared T cell receptors in the human thymus listed by TCRdb under 2021. For the wider study: The study examined how self-reactive, shared T-cell receptor alpha chains are generated in the human thymus.

At the junction V is shortened by 11 bases and J by 7 bases, with 21 bases in between. CDR1 and CDR2 were assigned from the germline V gene (reference sequence) as SEHNR and FQNEAQ. Spanning cysteine to phenylalanine, the CDR3 consists of 14 amino acids. The entry retains the CDR3 DNA only, 42 bases that are in frame from base 1. The library was produced with the immunoSEQ multiplex PCR assay. The immuneACCESS repertoire file appears here via TCRdb, limited to in-frame rearrangements. These files lack a portion of the clones; in checked studies, under half of the deficit traces to unresolved V genes, and the cause of the others is not known. Counted in this sample were 640,000 or so clones; 87% of them appeared once. The ten most abundant clones make up more than 0.009% of the sample. Details on this clone: The antigen it binds to is not known. No per-base quality is available; no much larger clone lies one base away.

These data also featured in a second study, about human thymus T cells. Reported in the second study: Donors were immunologically healthy infants undergoing open corrective cardiac surgery for congenital heart defects in Finland. Thymus tissue was obtained as surgical resects removed during corrective cardiac surgery. Both the thymic and the peripheral blood repertoires appeared to show biased V and J gene segment usage. The related research reported highly overlapping thymic TCR repertoires among unrelated individuals. The study used roughly 8 infant thymus samples plus four related peripheral blood samples to characterize TCR alpha and beta repertoires. Donor ages ranging from 7 to 244 days were recorded, and six or seven male and a couple of female infants were included in the cohort. Thymocytes were freed from the tissue by mechanical means and kept at -70 degrees C as pellets of roughly 9-30 million cells. Genomic DNA was extracted from frozen cell pellets with a QIAsymphony instrument. Using the immunoSEQ multiplex PCR assay, the TCRB and TCRAD loci were amplified from a standardized quantity of quality-controlled genomic DNA. The V(D)J region was spanned by amplicons of a length sufficient to cover the CDR3 and to identify V and J genes. Through the commercial immunoSEQ service, the amplicons were sequenced on an Illumina platform. Primer bias and sequencing errors were corrected using previously described methods, and TCRAD and TCRB definitions followed the IMGT database. Analysis of the repertoires was done with immunoSEQ Analyzer 3.0 and VDJTools and included basic statistics, V/J segment usage, diversity estimates, rarefaction and pairwise overlap. To estimate diversity, the Chao1, ChaoE, Efron-Thisted, Shannon and inverse Simpson indices were applied, and diversity was also estimated on datasets down-sampled to the smallest sample. For repertoire overlap, CDR3 nucleotide sequence, V gene and J gene had to match strictly, and clustering was done by Jaccard-based multidimensional scaling. Thymus samples yielded on average around 800,000 unique TCRB clonotypes, compared with some 83,000 from blood samples.

This TCR derives from a boy in the first two years of life with a congenital heart defect. Donor details come from another sample of the same person, matched by shared clones. Recombination connected TRBV7-9 to TRBJ2-1, and the D gene may be TRBD1, 6 bases matching. The sample comprised thymocytes. The DNA reads as follows: TGTGCCTACGTGGGGGCCCCTAGGCGGAATGAGCAGTTCTTC. Its protein is CAYVGAPRRNEQFF.